Following are 30 T cell receptor beta chains from one sample sequenced in a study of blood T cell repertoires in COVID-19. Profiled with immunoSEQ multiplex PCR; TCRdb holds only in-frame clones, not every one. The sample holds 140,000 to 150,000 clones, approximately 85% seen once. The source material was peripheral blood. The receptors were sampled from a woman in her sixties with COVID-19, enrolled during active disease.

This rearrangement joins TRBV29-1 to TRBJ2-3; a weak D match, TRBD2 (6 bases). This CDR3 is 15 amino acids long. CDR1 SQVTM and CDR2 ANQGSEA come from the germline V gene. Trimming took off 8 bases at V and 2 bases at J, with 20 bases between the two ends. The CDR3 DNA reads TGCAGCTCTGCGGGGCAGGGCTGGAACACAGATACGCAGTATTTT. It specifies CSSAGQGWNTDTQYF.

This rearrangement joins TRBV5-4 to TRBJ1-2; D possibly corresponds to TRBD1 (6 bases). CDR3 length: 18 residues. Between the trimmed V and J ends, which lost 1 base and 3 bases, there was a span of 22 bases. In germline, CDR1 is SGHNT, CDR2 YYREEE (reference sequence). DNA for the CDR3: TGTGCCAGCAGCTTGAGGTGGGGGCCGCGACAACTCCACTATGGCTACACCTTC. This sequence encodes CASSLRWGPRQLHYGYTF.

V is TRBV27 and J is TRBJ1-1; weak D call: TRBD1 (6 bases). The germline V and J ends were trimmed by 4 bases and 3 bases, with 18 bases remaining between them. CDR3 length equals 16 residues. CDR1 is MNHEY, CDR2 SMNVEV, per germline (reference sequence). The CDR3 region is CASSSGTTMRDTEAFF. The CDR3 nucleotides are TGTGCCAGCAGTTCCGGGACAACTATGAGGGACACTGAAGCTTTCTTT.

The chain uses TRBV7-2 and TRBJ2-1; TRBD2 might be the D (6 bases). CDR1 SGHTA and CDR2 FQGNSA come from the germline V gene. Between the trimmed V and J ends, which lost 5 bases and 2 bases, there was a span of 13 bases. The CDR3 is made up of 15 amino acids. The CDR3 region is CASSKGSSAYNEQFF. The CDR3 DNA reads as TGTGCCAGCAGCAAGGGCTCTAGCGCCTACAATGAGCAGTTCTTC.

V is TRBV19 and J is TRBJ1-6, with a tentative D call TRBD1 (6 bases). In germline, CDR1 is LNHDA, CDR2 SQIVND (reference sequence). The CDR3 runs to 14 residues. V lost 9 bases, J lost 6 bases, and 15 bases lay in between. The CDR3 DNA follows: TGTGCCAGCAACAGACAGGCCACTAATTCACCCCTCCACTTT. It yields the protein CASNRQATNSPLHF.

The CDR3 loop is CASTTDRGYGYTF. The CDR3 DNA sequence: TGTGCCAGCACCACGGACAGGGGATATGGCTACACCTTC. The chain is built from TRBV12-3 or TRBV12-4 and TRBJ1-2; 9 bases map to TRBD1. V was clipped by 7 bases and J by 5 bases; unmatched bases: 5. The length of the CDR3 is 13 residues.

V and J are TRBV4-1 and TRBJ1-4, with TRBD1 matching 7 bases. With V trimmed by 2 bases and J by 3 bases, 6 bases remained unmatched. The CDR3 extends over 16 amino acids. Germline V CDR1 and CDR2: MGHRA, YSYEKL. CDR3 DNA sequence: TGCGCCAGCAGCCAATACACAGGGGAAGCTAATGAAAAACTGTTTTTT. It is translated as CASSQYTGEANEKLFF.

This clone was recorded a few times. V is TRBV5-1 and J is TRBJ1-1, with 10 bases lining up with TRBD1. Germline loops: CDR1 SGHRS, CDR2 YFSETQ. J lost 0 bases, V lost 4 bases, and 12 bases had no gene match. This CDR3 region has 18 residues. The CDR3, as DNA: TGCGCCAGCAGCCGCCGGGGACAGGGGCAAGGGGTGAACACTGAAGCTTTCTTT. Translated, it gives CASSRRGQGQGVNTEAFF. Combining the CDR3 with reference TRBV5-1 and TRBJ1-1 gives the whole variable domain KAGVTQTPRYLIKTRGQQVTLSCSPISGHRSVSWYQQTPGQGLQFLFEYFSETQRNKGNFPGRFSGRQFSNSRSEMNVSTLELGDSALYLCASSRRGQGQGVNTEAFFGQGTRLTVV.

The chain links TRBV7-8 to TRBJ2-3; D unclear. The CDR3 length is 13 residues. Germline CDR1 and CDR2: SGHVS and FQNEAQ. The V gene lost 5 bases and the J gene lost 3 bases, with 9 bases spanning the gap. The CDR3, as DNA: TGTGCCAGCAGCATTGGTCGGACAGATACGCAGTATTTT. Translating it yields CASSIGRTDTQYF.

The V gene is TRBV6-2 or TRBV6-3, the J gene TRBJ2-7, with TRBD2 matching over 7 bases. CDR3 size: 14 residues. The V gene end was trimmed by 0 bases and the J gene end by 2 bases; junction bases not matched to a gene: 1. From germline, CDR1 is MNHEY and CDR2 SVGEGT. CDR3 loop: CASSYSRETYEQYF. CDR3 coding DNA: TGTGCCAGCAGTTACTCGCGGGAGACCTACGAGCAGTACTTC.

The chain uses TRBV27 and TRBJ2-1; tentatively, D is TRBD2 (7 bases). The CDR3 totals 15 residues. V dropped 0 bases and J dropped 4 bases, with 10 bases sitting between them. CDR1 and CDR2 from the germline V gene are MNHEY and SMNVEV (reference sequence). The CDR3 here is CASSLSAGAYNEQFF. In nucleotides, the CDR3 is TGTGCCAGCAGTTTATCTGCGGGGGCTTACAATGAGCAGTTCTTC.

This chain uses TRBV11-1 with TRBJ2-3, with D unclear. The germline V gene has CDR1 SGHAT and CDR2 FQDESV (reference sequence). Trimming took off 2 bases at V and 6 bases at J, with 6 bases between the two ends. This CDR3 region has 12 residues. CDR3 loop: CASSLFGDTQYF. The CDR3 DNA sequence: TGTGCCAGCAGCTTATTCGGTGATACGCAGTATTTT.

V usage is TRBV18 and J usage is TRBJ1-2; D ambiguous. Looked up from germline, CDR1 is KGHSH and CDR2 is LQKENI. The V end lost 3 bases, the J end lost 4 bases, and 12 bases lay between the germline ends. The CDR3 loop spans 14 amino acids. CDR3 in DNA: TGTGCCAGCTCACCCGGAGAGGGCGCCTATGGCTACACCTTC. Protein sequence: CASSPGEGAYGYTF.

The chain uses TRBV7-6 and TRBJ2-1; 12 bases agree with TRBD2. The CDR3 length is 16 residues. The germline V gene encodes CDR1 SGHVS and CDR2 FNYEAQ. V gave up 0 bases and J gave up 9 bases; unmatched junction bases: 6. CDR3 in amino acids: CASSLAASGGGSEQFF. The DNA of the CDR3 is TGTGCCAGCAGCTTAGCGGCTAGCGGGGGGGGAAGTGAGCAGTTCTTC.

This rearrangement joins TRBV13 to TRBJ1-1, with D tentatively TRBD1 (5 bases). Trimming took off 6 bases at V and 4 bases at J, with 18 bases between the two ends. CDR1 and CDR2 (germline): PRHDT, FYEKMQ (reference sequence). The CDR3 extends over 15 amino acids. The CDR3: CASRQRDRGGTEAFF. The DNA for the CDR3 is TGTGCCAGCAGGCAACGGGACCGGGGAGGCACTGAAGCTTTCTTT.

This clone was recorded a few times. This chain uses TRBV6-5 with TRBJ1-2, with 10 bases lining up with TRBD1. From germline, CDR1 is MNHEY and CDR2 SVGAGI. The CDR3 runs to 15 residues. V trimming: 2 bases; J trimming: 3 bases; junction bases outside the gene matches: 3. The CDR3 protein is CASSYEDRGDYGYTF. DNA of the CDR3: TGTGCCAGCAGTTACGAGGACAGGGGGGACTATGGCTACACCTTC.

Here the CDR3 DNA reads TGCGCCAGCAGCCAAGATCCGGGACATGAGATACGGGAGCTGTTTTTT. Translating gives CASSQDPGHEIRELFF. The gene calls are TRBV4-3 and TRBJ2-2; possible D gene TRBD1, 6 bases. This CDR3 is built from 16 residues. Trimming shortened V by 0 bases and J by 9 bases, and 17 bases separated the two germline ends. CDR1 LGHNA and CDR2 YSLEER come from the germline V gene.

The rearrangement joins TRBV29-1 to TRBJ2-1, with 7 positions matching TRBD1. CDR1 is SQVTM and CDR2 is ANQGSEA in the germline V gene. The CDR3 totals 12 residues. V was clipped by 0 bases and J by 16 bases; unmatched bases: 9. The CDR3 loop is CSVEEERGHLFF. The CDR3 nucleotides read TGCAGCGTTGAAGAGGAGAGGGGGCATTTATTCTTC.

This chain connects TRBV9 to TRBJ2-3; TRBD2 aligns across 7 bases. Germline-derived CDR1 and CDR2 are SGDLS and YYNGEE. The CDR3 has 15 residues. Trimming removed 6 bases from V and 2 bases from J; junction bases left unmatched: 9. Here the CDR3 reads CASTSTSSLTDTQYF. Here the CDR3 DNA reads TGTGCCAGCACCTCGACTAGCAGCCTCACAGATACGCAGTATTTT.

The chain couples TRBV11-2 to TRBJ1-2; 10 bases are a match to TRBD1. The CDR3 runs 17 residues. The germline gives CDR1 SGHAT, CDR2 FQNNGV. V lost 5 bases, J lost 7 bases, and 16 bases stayed unmatched. CDR3 DNA: TGTGCCAGCAGCCTCCGGCGAGGGGCCGACAGGGGGCTTGGCTACACCTTC. Translated, it gives CASSLRRGADRGLGYTF.

The rearrangement links TRBV19 to TRBJ2-7, with 10 bases that match TRBD1. With V trimmed by 5 bases and J by 3 bases, 7 bases remained unmatched. This CDR3 is built from 15 residues. Germline V gene lookup returns CDR1 LNHDA and CDR2 SQIVND (reference sequence). CDR3 nucleotides: TGTGCCAGTAGTTCCGGGACAGGGGACCTCTACGAGCAGTACTTC. Protein sequence: CASSSGTGDLYEQYF.

This sequence joins TRBV19 and TRBJ1-2, with 8 nucleotides matching TRBD1. Germline loops: CDR1 LNHDA, CDR2 SQIVND (reference sequence). Trimming removed 7 bases from V and 4 bases from J; junction bases left unmatched: 11. CDR3 length: 15 residues. In nucleotides, the CDR3 is TGTGCCAGTACTGGAGGACAGGGCGTCTTCTATGGCTACACCTTC. Its translation: CASTGGQGVFYGYTF.

This chain uses TRBV29-1 with TRBJ2-5; the D gene is possibly TRBD1 (5 bases). Trimming shortened V by 1 base and J by 7 bases, and 10 bases separated the two germline ends. This CDR3 region has 12 residues. CDR1 and CDR2 (germline): SQVTM, ANQGSEA. CDR3 sequence: CSVEVFGATQYF. The CDR3 bases are TGCAGCGTTGAAGTGTTTGGGGCGACCCAGTACTTC.

The chain couples TRBV30 to TRBJ1-6, with D hard to call. This CDR3 region has 15 residues. The germline V gene encodes CDR1 GTSNPN and CDR2 SVGIG (reference sequence). V lost 4 bases and J 6 bases, leaving 16 bases between the germline ends. CDR3 sequence (DNA): TGTGCCTGGAACAGAAGAGGGCTGATTAATTCACCCCTCCACTTT. The encoded protein is CAWNRRGLINSPLHF. Together with reference TRBV30 and TRBJ1-6, the CDR3 gives the full variable domain: SQTIHQWPATLVQPVGSPLSLECTVEGTSNPNLYWYRQAAGRGLQLLFYSVGIGQISSEVPQNLSASRPQDRQFILSSKKLLLSDSGFYLCAWNRRGLINSPLHFGNGTRLTVT.

This clone was seen once. The CDR3 nucleotides are TGCGCCAGCAGCCCAGGGTCTAGCGGGTCGGATACGCAGTATTTT. Residues: CASSPGSSGSDTQYF. The chain is built from TRBV5-1 and TRBJ2-3, with 8 bases matching TRBD2. V shed 4 bases and J 6 bases; nucleotides not matched to a gene: 10. Germline CDR1 reads SGHRS; CDR2 reads YFSETQ. The length of the CDR3 is 15 residues.

This clone was seen a few times. The V and J genes are TRBV21-1 and TRBJ2-7; the listed D gene, TRBD1, was not tested against the DNA. TRBV21-1 is a known pseudogene. This CDR3 is 13 amino acids long. The DNA of the CDR3 is TGTGCCTGGCGCAGGGGCCTCTCCTACGAGCAGTACTTC. It yields the protein CAWRRGLSYEQYF.

The chain recombines TRBV2 with TRBJ1-2; a weak D match, TRBD1 (5 bases). Germline V gives CDR1 SNHLY, CDR2 FYNNEI. The CDR3 runs 13 residues. Trimming cost V 8 bases and J 3 bases, with 13 bases left between them. The CDR3 spells CASQQGIYYGYTF. CDR3 nucleotide sequence: TGTGCCAGCCAGCAGGGAATATACTATGGCTACACCTTC.

The rearrangement links TRBV5-1 to TRBJ1-1, with 8 bases that match TRBD1. Germline values: CDR1 SGHRS, CDR2 YFSETQ. This CDR3 spans 13 amino acids. The junction had 6 bases not matched to a gene; V was cut back by 8 bases and J by 3 bases. The CDR3 sequence: CASCRGLDTEAFF. CDR3 nucleotides: TGCGCCAGTTGCAGGGGGCTGGACACTGAAGCTTTCTTT.

V gene TRBV11-2 combines with J gene TRBJ1-2; D unresolved. V was trimmed by 1 base and J by 0 bases, leaving 9 bases between them. Germline V gene sequence: CDR1 SGHAT, CDR2 FQNNGV. CDR3 length: 15 amino acids. The CDR3: CASSLAWGANYGYTF. CDR3 coding DNA: TGTGCCAGCAGCTTAGCTTGGGGAGCTAACTATGGCTACACCTTC.

CDR3 sequence: CASRRQGNTEAFF. In DNA form, the CDR3 reads TGTGCCAGCAGGCGACAGGGGAACACTGAAGCTTTCTTT. The V gene is TRBV6-5, the J gene TRBJ1-1; 7 nucleotides line up with TRBD1. Germline CDR1 reads MNHEY; CDR2 reads SVGAGI. This CDR3 spans 13 amino acids. With 6 bases clipped from V and 1 base from J, the junction kept 2 bases outside the gene matches.